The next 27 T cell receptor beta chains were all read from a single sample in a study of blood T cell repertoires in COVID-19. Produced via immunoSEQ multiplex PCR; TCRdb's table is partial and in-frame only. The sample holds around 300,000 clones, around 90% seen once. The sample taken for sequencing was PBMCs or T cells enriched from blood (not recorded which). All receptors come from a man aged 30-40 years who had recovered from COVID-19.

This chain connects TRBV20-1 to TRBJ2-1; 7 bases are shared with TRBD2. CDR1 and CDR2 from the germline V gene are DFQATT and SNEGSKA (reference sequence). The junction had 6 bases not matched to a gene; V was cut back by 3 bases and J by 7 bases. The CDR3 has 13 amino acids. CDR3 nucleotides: TGCAGTGCTAGTGGGCGGGGGTTGAATGAGCAGTTCTTC. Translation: CSASGRGLNEQFF.

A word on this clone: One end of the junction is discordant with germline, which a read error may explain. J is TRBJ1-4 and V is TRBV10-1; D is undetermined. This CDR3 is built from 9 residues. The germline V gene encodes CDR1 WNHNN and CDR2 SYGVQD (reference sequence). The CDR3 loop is CASSESALF. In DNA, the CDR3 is TGCGCCAGCAGTGAGTCGGCCCTTTTT.

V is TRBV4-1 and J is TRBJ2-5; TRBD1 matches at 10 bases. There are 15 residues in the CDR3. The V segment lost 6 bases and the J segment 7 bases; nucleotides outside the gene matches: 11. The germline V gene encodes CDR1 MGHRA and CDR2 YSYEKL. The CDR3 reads CASSTGTGARGTQYF. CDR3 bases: TGCGCCAGCAGTACCGGGACAGGGGCTCGGGGGACCCAGTACTTC.

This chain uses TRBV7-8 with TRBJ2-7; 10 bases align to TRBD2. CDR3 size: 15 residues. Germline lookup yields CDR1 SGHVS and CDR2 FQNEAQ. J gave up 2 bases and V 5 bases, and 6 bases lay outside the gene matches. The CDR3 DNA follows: TGTGCCAGCAGCCTTCTAGCGGGGGACACCTACGAGCAGTACTTC. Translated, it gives CASSLLAGDTYEQYF. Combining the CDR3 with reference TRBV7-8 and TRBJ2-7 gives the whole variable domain GAGVSQSPRYKVAKRGQDVALRCDPISGHVSLFWYQQALGQGPEFLTYFQNEAQLDKSGLPSDRFFAERPEGSVSTLKIQRTQQEDSAVYLCASSLLAGDTYEQYFGPGTRLTVT.

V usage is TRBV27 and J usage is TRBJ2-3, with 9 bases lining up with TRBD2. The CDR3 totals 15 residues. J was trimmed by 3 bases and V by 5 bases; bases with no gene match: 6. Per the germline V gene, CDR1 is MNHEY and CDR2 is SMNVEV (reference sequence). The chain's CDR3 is CASSTLAGATDTQYF. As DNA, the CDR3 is TGTGCCAGCAGTACCTTAGCGGGGGCGACAGATACGCAGTATTTT.

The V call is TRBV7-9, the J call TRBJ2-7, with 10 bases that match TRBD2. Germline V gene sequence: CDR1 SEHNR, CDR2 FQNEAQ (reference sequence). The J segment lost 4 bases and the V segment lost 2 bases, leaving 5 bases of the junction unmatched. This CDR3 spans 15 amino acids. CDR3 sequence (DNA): TGTGCCAGCAGCTTAAGCCTAGCGGGGGCGTACGAGCAGTACTTC. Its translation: CASSLSLAGAYEQYF.

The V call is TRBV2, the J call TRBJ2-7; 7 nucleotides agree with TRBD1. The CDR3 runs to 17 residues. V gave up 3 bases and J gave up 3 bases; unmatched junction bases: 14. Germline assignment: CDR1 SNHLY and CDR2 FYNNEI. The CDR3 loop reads CASSDWGQTTGVYEQYF. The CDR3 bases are TGTGCCAGCAGTGATTGGGGACAGACCACTGGGGTCTACGAGCAGTACTTC.

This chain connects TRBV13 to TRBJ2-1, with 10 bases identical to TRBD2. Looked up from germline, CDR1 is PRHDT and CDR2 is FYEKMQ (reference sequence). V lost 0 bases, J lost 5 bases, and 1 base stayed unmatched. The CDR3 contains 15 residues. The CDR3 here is CASSLGLAGNNEQFF. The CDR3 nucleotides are TGTGCCAGCAGCTTAGGACTAGCGGGGAACAATGAGCAGTTCTTC. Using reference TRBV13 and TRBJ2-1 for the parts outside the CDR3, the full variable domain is AAGVIQSPRHLIKEKRETATLKCYPIPRHDTVYWYQQGPGQDPQFLISFYEKMQSDKGSIPDRFSAQQFSDYHSELNMSSLELGDSALYFCASSLGLAGNNEQFFGPGTRLTVL.

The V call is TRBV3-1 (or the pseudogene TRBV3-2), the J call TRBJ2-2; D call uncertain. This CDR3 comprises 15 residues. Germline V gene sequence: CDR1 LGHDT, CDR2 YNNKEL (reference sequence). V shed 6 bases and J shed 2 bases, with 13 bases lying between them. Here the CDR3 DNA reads TGTGCCAGCAGTCTGAGGCAGTCAAACACCGGGGAGCTGTTTTTT. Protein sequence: CASSLRQSNTGELFF.

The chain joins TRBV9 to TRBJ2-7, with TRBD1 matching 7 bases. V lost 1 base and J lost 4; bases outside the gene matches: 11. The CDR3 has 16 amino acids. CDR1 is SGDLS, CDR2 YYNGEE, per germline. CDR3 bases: TGTGCCAGCAGCGTACAAGGGGGCGATCGTGTATACGAGCAGTACTTC. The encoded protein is CASSVQGGDRVYEQYF.

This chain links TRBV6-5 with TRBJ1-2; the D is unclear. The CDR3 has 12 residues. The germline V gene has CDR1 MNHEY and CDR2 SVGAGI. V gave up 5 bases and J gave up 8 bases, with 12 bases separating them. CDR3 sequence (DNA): TGTGCCAGCAGTCACCCCGGAGGCGGCTACACCTTC. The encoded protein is CASSHPGGGYTF.

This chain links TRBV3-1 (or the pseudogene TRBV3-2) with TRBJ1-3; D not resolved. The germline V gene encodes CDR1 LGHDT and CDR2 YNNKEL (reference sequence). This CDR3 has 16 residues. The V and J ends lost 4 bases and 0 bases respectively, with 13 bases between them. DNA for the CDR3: TGTGCCAGCAGCCCCTCCTTCCTTAGCTCTGGAAACACCATATATTTT. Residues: CASSPSFLSSGNTIYF.

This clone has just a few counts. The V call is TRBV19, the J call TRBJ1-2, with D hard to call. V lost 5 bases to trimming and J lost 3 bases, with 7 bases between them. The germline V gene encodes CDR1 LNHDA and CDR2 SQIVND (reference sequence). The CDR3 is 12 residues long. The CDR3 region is CASSSGDYGYTF. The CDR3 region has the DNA TGTGCCAGTAGTTCCGGTGACTATGGCTACACCTTC.

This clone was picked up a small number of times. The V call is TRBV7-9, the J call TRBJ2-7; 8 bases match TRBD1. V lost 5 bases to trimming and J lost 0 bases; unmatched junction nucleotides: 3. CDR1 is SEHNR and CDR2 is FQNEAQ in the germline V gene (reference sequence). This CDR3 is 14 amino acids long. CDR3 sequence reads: CASSMDRASYEQYF. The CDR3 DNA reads TGTGCCAGCAGCATGGACAGGGCCTCCTACGAGCAGTACTTC.

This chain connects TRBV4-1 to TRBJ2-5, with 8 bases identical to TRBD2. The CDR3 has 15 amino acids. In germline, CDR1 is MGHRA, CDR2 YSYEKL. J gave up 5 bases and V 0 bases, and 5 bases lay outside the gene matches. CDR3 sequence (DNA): TGCGCCAGCAGCCAAGATGTTCGGGGGGGCGAGACCCAGTACTTC. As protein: CASSQDVRGGETQYF.

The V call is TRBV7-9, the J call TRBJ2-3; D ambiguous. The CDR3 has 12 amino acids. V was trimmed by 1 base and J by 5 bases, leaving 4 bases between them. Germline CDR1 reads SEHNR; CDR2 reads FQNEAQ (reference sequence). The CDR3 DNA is TGTGCCAGCAGCTTAGATATAGATACGCAGTATTTT. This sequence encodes CASSLDIDTQYF.

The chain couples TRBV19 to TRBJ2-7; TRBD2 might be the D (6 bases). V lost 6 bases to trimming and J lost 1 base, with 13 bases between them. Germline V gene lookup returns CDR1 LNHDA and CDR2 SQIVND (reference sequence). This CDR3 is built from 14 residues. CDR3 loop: CASREAGMSYEQYF. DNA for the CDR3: TGTGCCAGTAGGGAGGCGGGAATGTCCTACGAGCAGTACTTC.

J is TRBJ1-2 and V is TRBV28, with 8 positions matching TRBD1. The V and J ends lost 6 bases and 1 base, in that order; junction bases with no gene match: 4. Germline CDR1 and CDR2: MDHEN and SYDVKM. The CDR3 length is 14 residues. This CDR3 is CASSSGGSNYGYTF. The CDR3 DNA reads TGTGCCAGCAGCTCAGGGGGCAGTAACTATGGCTACACCTTC.

CDR3 DNA sequence: TGTGCCAGCAGCTCTACAGGACGGGTCGGAAACACCATATATTTT. As protein: CASSSTGRVGNTIYF. This chain joins TRBV3-1 (or the pseudogene TRBV3-2) and TRBJ1-3, with a tentative D call TRBD1 (5 bases). Trimming cost V 5 bases and J 4 bases, with 15 bases left between them. Germline-derived CDR1 and CDR2 are LGHDT and YNNKEL (reference sequence). The CDR3 is made up of 15 amino acids.

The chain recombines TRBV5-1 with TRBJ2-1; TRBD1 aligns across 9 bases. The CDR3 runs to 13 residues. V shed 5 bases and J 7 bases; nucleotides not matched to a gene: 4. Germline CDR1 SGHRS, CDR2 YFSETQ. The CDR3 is CASRQGARNEQFF. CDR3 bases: TGCGCCAGCAGACAGGGGGCGCGTAATGAGCAGTTCTTC.

The CDR3 DNA sequence: TGTGCCAGCAGCGTAGGGGAGTTGGAAGGCTACACCTTC. It encodes CASSVGELEGYTF. The chain has TRBV9 and TRBJ1-2, with D unclear. CDR3 size: 13 residues. From germline, CDR1 is SGDLS and CDR2 YYNGEE. Trimming pared 0 bases from V and 8 bases from J, leaving 11 bases between.

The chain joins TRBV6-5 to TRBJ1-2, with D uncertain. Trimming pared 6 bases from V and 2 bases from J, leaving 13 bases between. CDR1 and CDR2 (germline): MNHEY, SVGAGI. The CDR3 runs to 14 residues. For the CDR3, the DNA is TGTGCCAGCAGGGAGATTTCGGGAAACTATGGCTACACCTTC. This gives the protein CASREISGNYGYTF.

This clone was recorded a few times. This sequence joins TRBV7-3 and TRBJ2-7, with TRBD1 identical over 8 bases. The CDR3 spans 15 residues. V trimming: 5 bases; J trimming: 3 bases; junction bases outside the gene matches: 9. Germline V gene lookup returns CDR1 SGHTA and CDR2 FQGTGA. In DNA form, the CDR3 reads TGTGCCAGCAGCCCAGGACAGGGTGGTCGCTACGAGCAGTACTTC. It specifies CASSPGQGGRYEQYF.

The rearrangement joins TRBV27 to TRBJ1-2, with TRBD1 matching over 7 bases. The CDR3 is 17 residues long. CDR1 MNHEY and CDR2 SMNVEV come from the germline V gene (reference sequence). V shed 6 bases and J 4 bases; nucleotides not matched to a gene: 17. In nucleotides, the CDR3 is TGTGCCAGCAGCCGGACGACCGAGTGGACAGGAATCTATGGCTACACCTTC. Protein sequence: CASSRTTEWTGIYGYTF.

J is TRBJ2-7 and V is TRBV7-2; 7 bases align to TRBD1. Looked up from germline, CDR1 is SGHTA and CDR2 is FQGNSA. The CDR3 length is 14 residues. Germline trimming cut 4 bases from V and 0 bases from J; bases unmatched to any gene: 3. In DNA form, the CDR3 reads TGTGCCAGCAGCTGGGGGACAGTCTCCTACGAGCAGTACTTC. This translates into CASSWGTVSYEQYF.

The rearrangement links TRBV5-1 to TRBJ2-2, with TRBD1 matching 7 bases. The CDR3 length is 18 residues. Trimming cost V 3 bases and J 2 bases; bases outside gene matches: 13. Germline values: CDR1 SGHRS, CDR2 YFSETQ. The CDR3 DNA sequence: TGCGCCAGCAGCTCGATATCTCCGTGGACAGGTAACACCGGGGAGCTGTTTTTT. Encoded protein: CASSSISPWTGNTGELFF.

The CDR3 loop reads CASSLGQGADTQYF. The CDR3 nucleotides are TGTGCCAGCAGTTTAGGACAGGGGGCAGATACGCAGTATTTT. This sequence joins TRBV27 and TRBJ2-3; 10 positions match TRBD1. The CDR3 is made up of 14 amino acids. The junction had 0 bases not matched to a gene; V was cut back by 2 bases and J by 4 bases. CDR1 MNHEY and CDR2 SMNVEV come from the germline V gene (reference sequence).